This TCR beta chain was found in a study of blood T cell repertoires in COVID-19. At the level of the study: The origin of the acute and convalescent COVID-19 samples was the United States, Italy and Spain. From T cells, B-cell-depleted T cells, or PBMCs came the material, which was cDNA or gDNA.

V was shortened by 1 base and J by 6 bases, with 15 bases between the two germline ends. CDR3 length: 15 amino acids. Germline V gives CDR1 SGHTA, CDR2 FQGNSA. Assay: immunoSEQ multiplex PCR; the TCRdb copy retains only in-frame clones and omits some. The table lists roughly 400,000 clones, around 92% of them singletons. In terms of age and location, participants ranged from roughly 18 to 95 years and lived in about two dozen US areas. Recovery meant two consecutive negative NP/OP PCR tests, professional clearance, or resolved symptoms. Sequencing input: PBMCs or T cells enriched from blood (not recorded which). The chain has TRBV7-2 and TRBJ1-1; D is undetermined. The TCR comes from a woman aged 30 to 39 who had recovered from COVID-19. The CDR3, as DNA: TGTGCCAGCAGCTTAGGGACGTCGGGCGGGGCTGAAGCTTTCTTT. This codes for CASSLGTSGGAEAFF.